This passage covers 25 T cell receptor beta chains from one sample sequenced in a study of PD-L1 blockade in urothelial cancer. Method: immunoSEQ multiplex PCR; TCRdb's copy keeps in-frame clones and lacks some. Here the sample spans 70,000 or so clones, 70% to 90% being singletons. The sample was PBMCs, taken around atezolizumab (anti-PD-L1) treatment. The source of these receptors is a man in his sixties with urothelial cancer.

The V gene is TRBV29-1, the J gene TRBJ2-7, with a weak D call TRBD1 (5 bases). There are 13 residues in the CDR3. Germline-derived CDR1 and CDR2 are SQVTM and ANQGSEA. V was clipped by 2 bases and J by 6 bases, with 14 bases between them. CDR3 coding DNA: TGCAGCGTTGAATTAGGGATTAGGGGCGAGCAGTACTTC. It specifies CSVELGIRGEQYF.

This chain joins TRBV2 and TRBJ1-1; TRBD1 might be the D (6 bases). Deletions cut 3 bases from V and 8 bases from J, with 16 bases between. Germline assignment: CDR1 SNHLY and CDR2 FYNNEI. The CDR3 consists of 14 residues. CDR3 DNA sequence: TGTGCCAGCAGTGAGACCTCCGGGACACCAGAAGCTTTCTTT. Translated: CASSETSGTPEAFF. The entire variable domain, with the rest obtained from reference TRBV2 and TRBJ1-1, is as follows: EPEVTQTPSHQVTQMGQEVILRCVPISNHLYFYWYRQILGQKVEFLVSFYNNEISEKSEIFDDQFSVERPDGSNFTLKIRSTKLEDSAMYFCASSETSGTPEAFFGQGTRLTVV.

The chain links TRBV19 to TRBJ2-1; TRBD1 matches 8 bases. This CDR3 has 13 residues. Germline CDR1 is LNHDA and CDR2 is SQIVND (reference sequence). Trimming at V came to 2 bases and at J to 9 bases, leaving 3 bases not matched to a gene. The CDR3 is CASSITGGGEQFF. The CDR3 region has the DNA TGTGCCAGTAGTATAACAGGGGGTGGTGAGCAGTTCTTC.

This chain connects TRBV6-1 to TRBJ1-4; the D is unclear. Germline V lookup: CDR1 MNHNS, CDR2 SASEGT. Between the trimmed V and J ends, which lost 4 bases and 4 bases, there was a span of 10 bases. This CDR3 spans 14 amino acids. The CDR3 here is CASSATRGNEKLFF. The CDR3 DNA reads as TGTGCCAGCAGTGCGACTCGGGGTAATGAAAAACTGTTTTTT.

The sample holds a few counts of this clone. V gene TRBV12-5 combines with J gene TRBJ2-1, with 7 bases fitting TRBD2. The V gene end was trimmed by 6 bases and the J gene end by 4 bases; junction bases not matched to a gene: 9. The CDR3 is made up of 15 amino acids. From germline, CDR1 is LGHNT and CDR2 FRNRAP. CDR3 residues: CASGPQAGLYNEQFF. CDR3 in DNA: TGTGCTAGTGGACCACAAGCGGGGTTGTACAATGAGCAGTTCTTC.

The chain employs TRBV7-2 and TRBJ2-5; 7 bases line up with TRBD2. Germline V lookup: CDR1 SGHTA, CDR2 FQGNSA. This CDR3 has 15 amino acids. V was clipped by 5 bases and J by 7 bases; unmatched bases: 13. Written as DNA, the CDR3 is TGTGCCAGCAGCCCAATGGGGGGGGGTTTAGGGACCCAGTACTTC. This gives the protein CASSPMGGGLGTQYF.

CDR3 coding DNA: TGTGCCATCACCAGGGGTGATAACCCCACAGATACGCAGTATTTT. Translating it yields CAITRGDNPTDTQYF. The V and J genes are TRBV10-3 and TRBJ2-3, with D maybe TRBD1 (6 bases). V shed 7 bases and J shed 2 bases, with 16 bases lying between them. The CDR3 spans 15 residues. CDR1 and CDR2 from the germline V gene are ENHRY and SYGVKD.

The CDR3 DNA is TGCGCCAGCAGCCAAGAGGCACAGGGGGGCGGCTACACCTTC. Its translation: CASSQEAQGGGYTF. V and J are TRBV4-3 and TRBJ1-2; TRBD1 matches 8 bases. The CDR3 runs 14 residues. The germline CDR1 and CDR2 sequences are LGHNA and YSLEER. V lost 0 bases, J lost 8 bases, and 5 bases stayed unmatched.

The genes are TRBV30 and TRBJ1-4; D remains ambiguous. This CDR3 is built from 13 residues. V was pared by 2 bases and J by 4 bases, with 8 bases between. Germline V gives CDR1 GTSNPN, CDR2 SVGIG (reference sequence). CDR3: CAWSTEFNEKLFF. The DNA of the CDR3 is TGTGCCTGGAGTACGGAGTTTAATGAAAAACTGTTTTTT.

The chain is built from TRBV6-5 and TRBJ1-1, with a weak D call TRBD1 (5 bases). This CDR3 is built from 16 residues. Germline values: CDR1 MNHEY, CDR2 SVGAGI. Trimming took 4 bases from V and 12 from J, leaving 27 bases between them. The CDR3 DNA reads TGTGCCAGCAGTTTGAGGGCAGGGTATCCCGGGGGGGAGACTTTCTTT. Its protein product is CASSLRAGYPGGETFF.

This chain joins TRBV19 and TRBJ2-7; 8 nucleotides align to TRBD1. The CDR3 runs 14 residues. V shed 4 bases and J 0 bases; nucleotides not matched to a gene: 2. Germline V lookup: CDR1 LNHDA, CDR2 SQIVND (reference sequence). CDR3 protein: CASSTGQASYEQYF. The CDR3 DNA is TGTGCCAGTAGTACGGGACAGGCCTCCTACGAGCAGTACTTC.

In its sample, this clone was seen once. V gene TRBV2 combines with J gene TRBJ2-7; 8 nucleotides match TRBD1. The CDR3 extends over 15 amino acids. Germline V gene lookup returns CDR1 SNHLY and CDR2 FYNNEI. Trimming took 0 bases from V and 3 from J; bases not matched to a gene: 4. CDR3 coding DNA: TGTGCCAGCAGTGAAGCCAGGGGGCTGAGCTACGAGCAGTACTTC. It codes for CASSEARGLSYEQYF. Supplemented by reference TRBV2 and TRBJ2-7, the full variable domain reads EPEVTQTPSHQVTQMGQEVILRCVPISNHLYFYWYRQILGQKVEFLVSFYNNEISEKSEIFDDQFSVERPDGSNFTLKIRSTKLEDSAMYFCASSEARGLSYEQYFGPGTRLTVT.

CDR3 residues: CASSMLQGREKLFF. The CDR3 DNA sequence: TGTGCCAGCAGTATGCTACAGGGGCGCGAAAAACTGTTTTTT. V is TRBV6-1 and J is TRBJ1-4; 7 nucleotides line up with TRBD1. The germline gives CDR1 MNHNS, CDR2 SASEGT. The CDR3 totals 14 residues. J gave up 8 bases and V 5 bases, and 8 bases lay outside the gene matches.

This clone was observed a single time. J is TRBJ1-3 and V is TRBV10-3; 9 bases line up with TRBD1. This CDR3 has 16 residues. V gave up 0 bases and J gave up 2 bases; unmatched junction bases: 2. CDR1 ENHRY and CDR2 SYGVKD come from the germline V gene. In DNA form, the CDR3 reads TGTGCCATCAGTGAGTCACAGGGGGCGACTGGAAACACCATATATTTT. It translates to CAISESQGATGNTIYF.

The CDR3 DNA sequence: TGTGCCAGCAGTTCTGCGGGACAGGGGGCTTCTGAAGCTTTCTTT. Protein sequence: CASSSAGQGASEAFF. V is TRBV6-6 and J is TRBJ1-1; 12 bases fit TRBD1. Germline V gene data show CDR1 as MNHNY and CDR2 as SVGAGI (reference sequence). This CDR3 has 15 amino acids. The J segment lost 6 bases and the V segment lost 4 bases, leaving 6 bases of the junction unmatched.

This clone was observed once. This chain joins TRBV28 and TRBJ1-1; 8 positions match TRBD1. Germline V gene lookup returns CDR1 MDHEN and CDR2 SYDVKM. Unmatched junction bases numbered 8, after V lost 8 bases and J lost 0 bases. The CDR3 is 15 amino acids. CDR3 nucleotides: TGTGCCAGCCTATCTTCGACAGGGGTGAACACTGAAGCTTTCTTT. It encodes CASLSSTGVNTEAFF.

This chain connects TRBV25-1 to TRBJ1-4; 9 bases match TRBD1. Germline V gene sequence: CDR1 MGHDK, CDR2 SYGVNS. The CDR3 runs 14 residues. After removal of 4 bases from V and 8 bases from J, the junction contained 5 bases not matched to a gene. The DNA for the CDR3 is TGTGCCAGCAGTGGGCTGACAGGGGGGGAAAAACTGTTTTTT. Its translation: CASSGLTGGEKLFF. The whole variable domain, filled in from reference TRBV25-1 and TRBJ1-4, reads EADIYQTPRYLVIGTGKKITLECSQTMGHDKMYWYQQDPGMELHLIHYSYGVNSTEKGDLSSESTVSRIRTEHFPLTLESARPSHTSQYLCASSGLTGGEKLFFGSGTQLSVL.

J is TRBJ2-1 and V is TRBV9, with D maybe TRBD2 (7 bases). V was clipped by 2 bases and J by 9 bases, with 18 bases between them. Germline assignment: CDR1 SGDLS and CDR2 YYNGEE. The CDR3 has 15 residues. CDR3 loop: CASSVSVGLGGEQFF. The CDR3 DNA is TGTGCCAGCAGCGTCTCCGTAGGACTAGGGGGTGAGCAGTTCTTC.

CDR3 in amino acids: CASSESGTGEHF. CDR3 DNA sequence: TGCGCCAGCAGTGAATCCGGGACAGGGGAGCATTTT. J is TRBJ1-5 and V is TRBV10-2; 10 bases map to TRBD1. After removal of 3 bases from V and 14 bases from J, the junction contained 4 bases not matched to a gene. The CDR3 spans 12 residues. Germline loops: CDR1 WSHSY, CDR2 SAAADI.

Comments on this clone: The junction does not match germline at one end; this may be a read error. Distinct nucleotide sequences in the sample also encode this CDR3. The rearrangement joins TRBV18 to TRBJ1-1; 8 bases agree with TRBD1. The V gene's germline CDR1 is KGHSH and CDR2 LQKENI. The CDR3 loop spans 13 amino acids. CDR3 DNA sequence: TGTGCCAGCTCTCCACAGGGGGGGACTGAAGCTTTCTTT. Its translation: CASSPQGGTEAFF.

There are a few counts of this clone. The CDR3 spells CASSLSGAGNTIYF. The CDR3 region has the DNA TGTGCCAGCAGCTTATCGGGGGCTGGAAACACCATATATTTT. The chain combines TRBV5-8 with TRBJ1-3, with D tentatively TRBD1 (5 bases). This CDR3 is 14 amino acids long. Per germline, CDR1 SGHTS and CDR2 YDEGEE. Trimming took 2 bases from V and 2 from J, leaving 8 bases between them.

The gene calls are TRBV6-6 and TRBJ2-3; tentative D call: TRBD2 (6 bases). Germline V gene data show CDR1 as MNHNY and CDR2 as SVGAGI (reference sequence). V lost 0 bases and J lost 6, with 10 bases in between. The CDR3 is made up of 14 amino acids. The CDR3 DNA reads TGTGCCAGCAGTTACTCTCGGGGGAGGGATACGCAGTATTTT. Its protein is CASSYSRGRDTQYF.

CDR3 sequence reads: CASSLGTGGPGEQFF. The CDR3 region has the DNA TGCGCCAGCAGCTTGGGAACGGGGGGCCCGGGGGAGCAGTTCTTC. This chain joins TRBV5-1 and TRBJ2-1, with a tentative D call TRBD2 (7 bases). Germline V gives CDR1 SGHRS, CDR2 YFSETQ. This CDR3 is 15 amino acids long. V lost 0 bases, J lost 10 bases, and 17 bases lay in between.

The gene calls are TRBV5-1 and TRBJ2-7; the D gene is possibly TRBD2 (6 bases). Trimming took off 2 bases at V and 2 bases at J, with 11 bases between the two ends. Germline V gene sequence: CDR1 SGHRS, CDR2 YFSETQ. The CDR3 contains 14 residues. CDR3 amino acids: CASSFRVAAYEQYF. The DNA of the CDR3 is TGCGCCAGCAGCTTCCGGGTAGCGGCCTACGAGCAGTACTTC.

The CDR3 DNA sequence: TGTGCCAGTAGTGAGGCCGCGCCGGGGGTATTTTCACCCCTCCACTTT. Protein sequence: CASSEAAPGVFSPLHF. V is TRBV19 and J is TRBJ1-6, with a weak D call TRBD1 (5 bases). Germline V lookup: CDR1 LNHDA, CDR2 SQIVND (reference sequence). CDR3 length: 16 residues. V lost 5 bases and J 9 bases, leaving 20 bases between the germline ends.